This T cell receptor (beta chain) was recovered during a study of cytomegalovirus exposure and HLA in healthy donors. General study findings and limits: Rare TCR sequences predominated, though certain public TCRs were found in many donors. Reportedly, a later analysis found an Asian-associated ancestry cluster had fewer N-insertions than the approximately 600-donor mean.

In this sample, this clone turned up once. Its matching antigen is unknown. The V segment lost 5 bases and the J segment 2 bases; nucleotides outside the gene matches: 8. The germline V gene encodes CDR1 MNHEY and CDR2 SVGAGI. The CDR3 spans 15 residues. PCR employed 60 Vbeta and 13 Jbeta primers. Sequenced by immunoSEQ multiplex PCR; TCRdb stores in-frame clones only, minus some. This repertoire shows approximately 190,000 clones, approximately 80% found once; its top ten account for 2% to 3%. V and J are TRBV6-5 and TRBJ2-5; the match to TRBD1 covers 7 bases. The sample comprised PBMCs. This receptor was taken from a woman aged 50 to 60 in good health and CMV-seropositive. For the CDR3, the DNA is TGTGCCAGCAGTAGCCGGGACAGTCAGCAAGAGACCCAGTACTTC. As protein: CASSSRDSQQETQYF.